A single sample gave rise to the 26 T cell receptor beta chains below, sequenced in a study of cytomegalovirus exposure and HLA in healthy donors. Clones were read by immunoSEQ multiplex PCR, and TCRdb kept only the in-frame ones, dropping some. The sample holds approximately 220,000 clones, approximately 83% seen once. Sample: PBMCs. The origin of the receptors is a woman aged 25-40 years in good health and CMV-seropositive.

This clone came up a few times. V usage is TRBV5-1 and J usage is TRBJ2-7, with D possibly TRBD2 on 5 matching bases. V lost 4 bases and J lost 7, with 12 bases in between. There are 12 residues in the CDR3. The germline gives CDR1 SGHRS, CDR2 YFSETQ. This CDR3 reads CASSPYTGEQYF. CDR3 DNA: TGCGCCAGCAGCCCATATACGGGGGAGCAGTACTTC.

V usage is TRBV11-3 and J usage is TRBJ2-1; 12 nucleotides align to TRBD2. V gave up 2 bases and J gave up 8 bases; unmatched junction bases: 4. The CDR3 has 15 amino acids. Germline V gene sequence: CDR1 SGHNT, CDR2 YENEEA. For the CDR3, the DNA is TGTGCCAGCAGCTTACTAGGACTAGCGGGATATGAGCAGTTCTTC. Amino acid sequence: CASSLLGLAGYEQFF.

This sequence joins TRBV5-1 and TRBJ2-1; TRBD2 agrees at 12 bases. Germline assignment: CDR1 SGHRS and CDR2 YFSETQ. Trimming at V came to 1 base and at J to 9 bases, leaving 8 bases not matched to a gene. CDR3 length: 16 amino acids. CDR3 in amino acids: CASSLLAGGPASEQFF. Written as DNA, the CDR3 is TGCGCCAGCAGCTTGCTAGCGGGAGGGCCTGCCAGTGAGCAGTTCTTC. The full variable domain, completed using reference TRBV5-1 and TRBJ2-1, is KAGVTQTPRYLIKTRGQQVTLSCSPISGHRSVSWYQQTPGQGLQFLFEYFSETQRNKGNFPGRFSGRQFSNSRSEMNVSTLELGDSALYLCASSLLAGGPASEQFFGPGTRLTVL.

The chain links TRBV7-9 to TRBJ2-2; TRBD1 is a possible D gene (6 bases). Trimming took off 7 bases at V and 2 bases at J, with 20 bases between the two ends. The CDR3 is made up of 17 amino acids. Germline CDR1 SEHNR, CDR2 FQNEAQ (reference sequence). The CDR3 sequence: CASTSWFGTRNTGELFF. The CDR3 DNA sequence: TGTGCCAGCACCTCATGGTTTGGGACACGAAACACCGGGGAGCTGTTTTTT.

The genes are TRBV7-6 and TRBJ2-7, with TRBD2 matching over 7 bases. The CDR3 is 17 residues long. V was pared by 4 bases and J by 3 bases, with 15 bases of the junction left unmatched. Germline-derived CDR1 and CDR2 are SGHVS and FNYEAQ. This CDR3 reads CASSSVVGGGSHYEQYF. The CDR3, as DNA: TGTGCCAGCAGCTCCGTAGTGGGGGGGGGATCACACTACGAGCAGTACTTC.

This clone turned up a few times. The J gene is TRBJ2-7, the V gene TRBV4-1; TRBD1 agrees at 9 bases. Per the germline V gene, CDR1 is MGHRA and CDR2 is YSYEKL. V trimming: 4 bases; J trimming: 4 bases; junction bases outside the gene matches: 2. There are 13 residues in the CDR3. CDR3 residues: CASSRQGEYEQYF. The CDR3 DNA sequence: TGCGCCAGCAGCCGACAGGGGGAGTACGAGCAGTACTTC.

The V gene is TRBV12-5, the J gene TRBJ1-1; 8 bases are a match to TRBD1. The CDR3 contains 16 residues. The junction had 4 bases not matched to a gene; V was cut back by 1 base and J by 0 bases. In germline, CDR1 is LGHNT, CDR2 FRNRAP. CDR3 DNA: TGTGCTAGTGGTTTGGCCACGACAGGGGTGAACACTGAAGCTTTCTTT. Translating it yields CASGLATTGVNTEAFF.

The DNA of the CDR3 is TGTGCCAGCTCAATTGAACAGCTGAACACTGAAGCTTTCTTT. Residues: CASSIEQLNTEAFF. The genes are TRBV18 and TRBJ1-1; no clear D gene. The ends were cut back, 5 bases at V and 0 bases at J, with 10 bases in the middle. The CDR3 extends over 14 amino acids. Germline-derived CDR1 and CDR2 are KGHSH and LQKENI.

The rearrangement links TRBV28 to TRBJ2-1; D not resolved. This CDR3 contains 15 residues. V was cut by 5 bases and J by 6 bases, with 17 bases left in between. The germline gives CDR1 MDHEN, CDR2 SYDVKM. The CDR3 DNA reads as TGTGCCAGCAGTCCGACAACAGACTGGGTCAATGAGCAGTTCTTC. Amino acid sequence: CASSPTTDWVNEQFF.

The chain joins TRBV13 to TRBJ1-2; weak D call: TRBD1 (6 bases). Deletions cut 8 bases from V and 7 bases from J, with 20 bases between. The CDR3 covers 14 residues. Germline CDR1 is PRHDT and CDR2 is FYEKMQ (reference sequence). The CDR3 nucleotides read TGTGCCAGCGCCAACCCGAGCCAGGGGTTTGGCTACACCTTC. Amino acids: CASANPSQGFGYTF.

V gene TRBV27 combines with J gene TRBJ2-1; TRBD2 agrees at 11 bases. V gave up 6 bases and J gave up 6 bases; unmatched junction bases: 7. The CDR3 has 15 residues. The germline gives CDR1 MNHEY, CDR2 SMNVEV (reference sequence). CDR3 nucleotide sequence: TGTGCCAGCAGATCCGGGACTAGCGGCATCAATGAGCAGTTCTTC. Amino acid sequence: CASRSGTSGINEQFF.

The chain employs TRBV30 and TRBJ1-2, with unresolved D. Germline V gives CDR1 GTSNPN, CDR2 SVGIG (reference sequence). CDR3 size: 13 residues. The V gene lost 0 bases and the J gene lost 8 bases, with 13 bases spanning the gap. The CDR3 sequence is CAWSVPGGWGYTF. For the CDR3, the DNA is TGTGCCTGGAGTGTGCCAGGAGGTTGGGGCTACACCTTC.

V is TRBV7-3 and J is TRBJ2-7, with 8 bases that match TRBD1. The CDR3 totals 13 residues. CDR1 is SGHTA, CDR2 FQGTGA, per germline. V shed 5 bases, J shed 6 bases, and the junction held 6 bases outside the gene matches. The CDR3 bases are TGTGCCAGCAGCGAGACAGGGGAAGGCGAGCAGTACTTC. It specifies CASSETGEGEQYF.

The chain joins TRBV20-1 to TRBJ1-1, with D unresolved. The CDR3 extends over 11 amino acids. Germline assignment: CDR1 DFQATT and CDR2 SNEGSKA (reference sequence). V was shortened by 5 bases and J by 1 base, with 5 bases between the two germline ends. The CDR3 reads CSAQENTEAFF. CDR3 nucleotides: TGCAGTGCTCAGGAGAACACTGAAGCTTTCTTT.

The J gene is TRBJ1-2, the V gene TRBV23-1, with D unresolved. TRBV23-1 is given ORF status, its function remaining uncertain. The length of the CDR3 is 17 residues. Trimming removed 7 bases at V and 6 bases at J, with 27 bases between. Here the CDR3 DNA reads TGCGCCAGCACTACACCAGCGATTCGCTTTAGAAGAAATGGCTACACCTTC. Its translation: CASTTPAIRFRRNGYTF.

This chain joins TRBV4-3 and TRBJ2-7; D ambiguous. The V and J ends lost 4 bases and 4 bases respectively, with 14 bases between them. Germline-derived CDR1 and CDR2 are LGHNA and YSLEER. This CDR3 comprises 14 residues. The CDR3 region is CASSPNRIAYEQYF. CDR3 sequence (DNA): TGCGCCAGCAGCCCTAACCGAATCGCGTACGAGCAGTACTTC.

This sequence joins TRBV15 and TRBJ2-3; the match to TRBD2 covers 11 bases. Unmatched junction bases numbered 1, after V lost 3 bases and J lost 5 bases. The CDR3 covers 14 residues. The germline V gene has CDR1 LNHNV and CDR2 YYDKDF (reference sequence). The CDR3 nucleotides are TGTGCCACCAGCAGCGGACTAGCGGGAGATACGCAGTATTTT. It encodes CATSSGLAGDTQYF.

The chain recombines TRBV6-1 with TRBJ1-2, with D possibly TRBD1 on 5 matching bases. Trimming took 7 bases from V and 4 from J, leaving 19 bases between them. CDR3 length: 15 amino acids. In germline, CDR1 is MNHNS, CDR2 SASEGT. As DNA, the CDR3 is TGTGCCAGCATTAGGCAGGGAGGTAGGCGCTATGGCTACACCTTC. It specifies CASIRQGGRRYGYTF.

The chain is built from TRBV10-1 and TRBJ1-2; a possible D gene is TRBD1 (6 bases). The V end lost 3 bases, the J end lost 4 bases, and 9 bases lay between the germline ends. The CDR3 is 13 amino acids. Germline CDR1 is WNHNN and CDR2 is SYGVQD (reference sequence). The CDR3 DNA sequence: TGCGCCAGCAGTGACAGGGGAAGCTATGGCTACACCTTC. It translates to CASSDRGSYGYTF.

This chain uses TRBV25-1 with TRBJ2-7; 7 bases match TRBD1. After removal of 4 bases from V and 4 bases from J, the junction contained 7 bases not matched to a gene. CDR1 is MGHDK, CDR2 SYGVNS, per germline. The CDR3 runs to 14 residues. The CDR3 DNA reads TGTGCCAGCAGTGGCGGCAGGGGGTTGTACGAGCAGTACTTC. Amino acid sequence: CASSGGRGLYEQYF.

The rearrangement links TRBV7-8 to TRBJ1-5; unclear D gene. V gave up 1 base and J gave up 7 bases, with 14 bases separating them. The CDR3 is made up of 15 amino acids. Germline-derived CDR1 and CDR2 are SGHVS and FQNEAQ. The CDR3 reads CASSLGTDVSQPQHF. CDR3 bases: TGTGCCAGCAGCTTAGGTACGGATGTCTCCCAGCCCCAGCATTTT.

The chain links TRBV27 to TRBJ1-1, with D maybe TRBD1 (6 bases). V was pared by 3 bases and J by 8 bases, with 10 bases between. The CDR3 consists of 12 residues. Germline CDR1 reads MNHEY; CDR2 reads SMNVEV (reference sequence). CDR3 sequence (DNA): TGTGCCAGCAGTTTGTACCAGGGGGAAGCTTTCTTT. Residues: CASSLYQGEAFF.

This clone has more than one count but fewer than ten. This sequence joins TRBV7-6 and TRBJ1-1; D uncertain. Germline values: CDR1 SGHVS, CDR2 FNYEAQ. The CDR3 contains 13 residues. V lost 5 bases and J 7 bases, leaving 14 bases between the germline ends. The CDR3 reads CASSPRSRGEAFF. DNA for the CDR3: TGTGCCAGCAGCCCGAGGAGCCGGGGTGAAGCTTTCTTT.

There are many counts of this clone. The V gene is TRBV7-3, the J gene TRBJ2-3, with 8 nucleotides matching TRBD2. The J segment lost 3 bases and the V segment lost 5 bases, leaving 7 bases of the junction unmatched. Per the germline V gene, CDR1 is SGHTA and CDR2 is FQGTGA. There are 15 residues in the CDR3. The CDR3 bases are TGTGCCAGCAGCCCTGCCGGGAGGGAGACAGATACGCAGTATTTT. Its protein is CASSPAGRETDTQYF. Variable domain in full (rest from reference TRBV7-3 and TRBJ2-3): GAGVSQTPSNKVTEKGKYVELRCDPISGHTALYWYRQSLGQGPEFLIYFQGTGAADDSGLPNDRFFAVRPEGSVSTLKIQRTERGDSAVYLCASSPAGRETDTQYFGPGTRLTVL.

The chain recombines TRBV25-1 with TRBJ1-5; D is possibly TRBD1 (5 bases). Germline V gene lookup returns CDR1 MGHDK and CDR2 SYGVNS. V was cut by 3 bases and J by 10 bases, with 10 bases left in between. CDR3 length equals 12 residues. The CDR3: CASSEGVLPQHF. CDR3 DNA: TGTGCCAGCAGTGAGGGGGTTCTACCCCAGCATTTT. Full variable domain (outside the CDR3, taken from reference TRBV25-1 and TRBJ1-5): EADIYQTPRYLVIGTGKKITLECSQTMGHDKMYWYQQDPGMELHLIHYSYGVNSTEKGDLSSESTVSRIRTEHFPLTLESARPSHTSQYLCASSEGVLPQHFGDGTRLSIL.

The J gene is TRBJ2-7, the V gene TRBV27; TRBD1 agrees at 9 bases. CDR3 length: 13 residues. Looked up from germline, CDR1 is MNHEY and CDR2 is SMNVEV (reference sequence). Unmatched junction bases numbered 11, after V lost 10 bases and J lost 7 bases. CDR3 DNA sequence: TGTGCCACTGGGGGACAGGGTTCGGGGGAGCAGTACTTC. Translation gives CATGGQGSGEQYF.